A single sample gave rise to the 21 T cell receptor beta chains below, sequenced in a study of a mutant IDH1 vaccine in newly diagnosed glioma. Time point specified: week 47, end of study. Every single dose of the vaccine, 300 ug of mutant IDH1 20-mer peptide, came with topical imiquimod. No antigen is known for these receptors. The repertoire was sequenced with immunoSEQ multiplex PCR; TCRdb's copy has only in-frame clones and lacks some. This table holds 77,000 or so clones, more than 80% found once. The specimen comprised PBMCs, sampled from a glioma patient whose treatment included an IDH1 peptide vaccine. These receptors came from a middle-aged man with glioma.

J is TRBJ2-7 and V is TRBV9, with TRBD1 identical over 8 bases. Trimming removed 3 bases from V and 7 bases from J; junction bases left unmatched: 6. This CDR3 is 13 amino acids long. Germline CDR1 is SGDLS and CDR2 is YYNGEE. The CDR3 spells CASSAQGAGEQYF. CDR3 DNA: TGTGCCAGCAGCGCTCAGGGGGCGGGGGAGCAGTACTTC.

The CDR3 nucleotides are TGTGCCAGCAGTTCCCGGACAGCAACTAATGAAAAACTGTTTTTT. Its protein product is CASSSRTATNEKLFF. V gene TRBV6-5 combines with J gene TRBJ1-4; D might be TRBD1 (6 bases). Trimming shortened V by 4 bases and J by 0 bases, and 9 bases separated the two germline ends. Germline CDR1 reads MNHEY; CDR2 reads SVGAGI. The CDR3 sequence is 15 residues long.

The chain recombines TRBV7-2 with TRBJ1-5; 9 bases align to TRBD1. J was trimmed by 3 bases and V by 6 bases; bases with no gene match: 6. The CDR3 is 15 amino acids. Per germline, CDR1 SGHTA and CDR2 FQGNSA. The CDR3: CASRLTGGYNQPQHF. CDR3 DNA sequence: TGTGCCAGCAGATTGACAGGGGGTTACAATCAGCCCCAGCATTTT.

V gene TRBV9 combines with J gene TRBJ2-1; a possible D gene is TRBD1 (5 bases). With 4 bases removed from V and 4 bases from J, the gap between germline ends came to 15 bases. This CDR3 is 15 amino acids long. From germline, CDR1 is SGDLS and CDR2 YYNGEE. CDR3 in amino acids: CASSPGSLGYNEQFF. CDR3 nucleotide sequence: TGTGCCAGCAGCCCAGGGTCATTGGGATACAATGAGCAGTTCTTC.

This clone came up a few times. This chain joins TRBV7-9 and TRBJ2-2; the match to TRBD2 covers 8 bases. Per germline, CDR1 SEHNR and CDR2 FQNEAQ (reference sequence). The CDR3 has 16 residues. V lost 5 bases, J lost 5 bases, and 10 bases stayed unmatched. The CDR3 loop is CASSRRAGVRTGELFF. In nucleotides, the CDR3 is TGTGCCAGCAGCCGCAGAGCGGGAGTAAGGACCGGGGAGCTGTTTTTT.

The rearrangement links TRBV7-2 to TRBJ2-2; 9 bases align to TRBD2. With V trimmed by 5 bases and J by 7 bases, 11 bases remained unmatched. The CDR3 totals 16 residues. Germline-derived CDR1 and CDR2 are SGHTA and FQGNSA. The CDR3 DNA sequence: TGTGCCAGCAGCCCGGGGGCTAGCGGGATCGTCGGGGAGCTGTTTTTT. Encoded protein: CASSPGASGIVGELFF.

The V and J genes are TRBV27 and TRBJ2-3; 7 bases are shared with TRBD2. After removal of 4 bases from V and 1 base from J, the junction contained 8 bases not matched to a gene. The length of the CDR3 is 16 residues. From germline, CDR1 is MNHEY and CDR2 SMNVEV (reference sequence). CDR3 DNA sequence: TGTGCCAGCAGTTCCTCCGCGGGGGTGGGCACAGATACGCAGTATTTT. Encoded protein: CASSSSAGVGTDTQYF.

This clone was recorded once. The CDR3 region has the DNA TGTGCCAGCAGCTCTGGCGACAGGGGATTCTACGAGCAGTACTTC. Translating gives CASSSGDRGFYEQYF. This chain connects TRBV7-9 to TRBJ2-5; TRBD1 matches 8 bases. The end of the DNA aligns better with TRBJ2-7, so the J call may be wrong. CDR3 length: 15 amino acids. The germline V gene has CDR1 SEHNR and CDR2 FQNEAQ (reference sequence).

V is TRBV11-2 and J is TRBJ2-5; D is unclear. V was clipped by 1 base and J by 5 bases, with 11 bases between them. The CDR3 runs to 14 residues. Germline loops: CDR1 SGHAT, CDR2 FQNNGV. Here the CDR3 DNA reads TGTGCCAGCAGCTTAGGGCTGGGATCGGAGACCCAGTACTTC. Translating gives CASSLGLGSETQYF.

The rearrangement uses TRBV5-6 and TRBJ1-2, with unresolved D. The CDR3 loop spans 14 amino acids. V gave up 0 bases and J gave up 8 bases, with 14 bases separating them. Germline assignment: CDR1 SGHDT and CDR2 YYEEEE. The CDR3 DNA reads TGTGCCAGCAGCTTGGGGGGATTTGTAATGGGCTACACCTTC. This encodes CASSLGGFVMGYTF.

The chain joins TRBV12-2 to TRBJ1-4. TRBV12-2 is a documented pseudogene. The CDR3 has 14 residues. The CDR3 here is CASRSPGGDEKLFF. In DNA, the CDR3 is TGTGCAAGTCGCTCCCCGGGGGGGGACGAAAAACTGTTTTTT.

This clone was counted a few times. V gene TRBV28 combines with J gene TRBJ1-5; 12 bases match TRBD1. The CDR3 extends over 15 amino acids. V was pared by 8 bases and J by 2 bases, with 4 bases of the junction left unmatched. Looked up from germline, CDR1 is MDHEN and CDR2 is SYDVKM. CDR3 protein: CASGTGGKGNQPQHF. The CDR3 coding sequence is TGTGCCAGCGGGACAGGGGGCAAGGGCAATCAGCCCCAGCATTTT.

CDR3 protein: CAWSFSSDTQYF. For the CDR3, the DNA is TGTGCCTGGAGTTTCTCTTCAGATACGCAGTATTTT. The chain couples TRBV30 to TRBJ2-3; D remains ambiguous. V lost 2 bases, J lost 4 bases, and 7 bases lay in between. CDR1 and CDR2 from the germline V gene are GTSNPN and SVGIG (reference sequence). The CDR3 spans 12 residues.

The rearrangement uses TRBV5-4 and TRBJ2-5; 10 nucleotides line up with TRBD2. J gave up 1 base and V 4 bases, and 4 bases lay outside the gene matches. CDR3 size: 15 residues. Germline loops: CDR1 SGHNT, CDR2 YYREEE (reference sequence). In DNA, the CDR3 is TGTGCCAGCAGCCCGGCTAGCGGGGGCCAAGAGACCCAGTACTTC. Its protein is CASSPASGGQETQYF. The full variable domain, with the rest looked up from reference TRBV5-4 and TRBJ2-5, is ETGVTQSPTHLIKTRGQQVTLRCSSQSGHNTVSWYQQALGQGPQFIFQYYREEENGRGNFPPRFSGLQFPNYSSELNVNALELDDSALYLCASSPASGGQETQYFGPGTRLLVL.

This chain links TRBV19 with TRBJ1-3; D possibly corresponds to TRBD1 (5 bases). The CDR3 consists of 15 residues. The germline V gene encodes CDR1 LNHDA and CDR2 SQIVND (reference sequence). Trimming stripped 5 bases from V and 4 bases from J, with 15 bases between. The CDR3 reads CASSLWGYSGNTIYF. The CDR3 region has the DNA TGTGCCAGTAGTCTCTGGGGGTACTCAGGAAACACCATATATTTT. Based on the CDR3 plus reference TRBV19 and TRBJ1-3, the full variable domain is DGGITQSPKYLFRKEGQNVTLSCEQNLNHDAMYWYRQDPGQGLRLIYYSQIVNDFQKGDIAEGYSVSREKKESFPLTVTSAQKNPTAFYLCASSLWGYSGNTIYFGEGSWLTVV.

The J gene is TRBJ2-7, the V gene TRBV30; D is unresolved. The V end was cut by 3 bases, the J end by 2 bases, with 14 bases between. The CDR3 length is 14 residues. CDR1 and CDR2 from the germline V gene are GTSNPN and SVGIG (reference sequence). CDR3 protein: CAWSDFRPTYEQYF. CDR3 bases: TGTGCCTGGAGCGACTTTCGGCCTACCTACGAGCAGTACTTC. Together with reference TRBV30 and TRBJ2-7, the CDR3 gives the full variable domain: SQTIHQWPATLVQPVGSPLSLECTVEGTSNPNLYWYRQAAGRGLQLLFYSVGIGQISSEVPQNLSASRPQDRQFILSSKKLLLSDSGFYLCAWSDFRPTYEQYFGPGTRLTVT.

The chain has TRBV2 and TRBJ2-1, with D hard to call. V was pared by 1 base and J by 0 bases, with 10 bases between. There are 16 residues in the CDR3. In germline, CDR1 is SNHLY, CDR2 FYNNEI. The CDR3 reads CASSEDEAYSYNEQFF. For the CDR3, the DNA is TGTGCCAGCAGTGAAGACGAAGCGTACTCCTACAATGAGCAGTTCTTC.

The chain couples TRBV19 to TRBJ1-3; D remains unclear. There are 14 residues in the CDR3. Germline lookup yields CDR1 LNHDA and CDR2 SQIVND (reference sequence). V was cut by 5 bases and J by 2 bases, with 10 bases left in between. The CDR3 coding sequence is TGTGCCAGTAGTCTCGCGCGCCCTGGAAACACCATATATTTT. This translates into CASSLARPGNTIYF.

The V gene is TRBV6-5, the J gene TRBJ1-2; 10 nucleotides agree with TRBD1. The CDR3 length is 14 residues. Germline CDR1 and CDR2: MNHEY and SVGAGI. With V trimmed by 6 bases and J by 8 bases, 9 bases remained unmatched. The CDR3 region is CASRFRDRGGGYTF. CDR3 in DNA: TGTGCCAGCAGATTCCGGGACAGGGGTGGCGGCTACACCTTC.

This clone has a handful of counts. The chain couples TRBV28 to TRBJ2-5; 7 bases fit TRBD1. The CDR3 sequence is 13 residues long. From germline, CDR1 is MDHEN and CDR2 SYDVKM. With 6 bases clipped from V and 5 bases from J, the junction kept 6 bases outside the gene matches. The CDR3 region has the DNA TGTGCCAGCAGAAGACAGGGTGACGAGACCCAGTACTTC. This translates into CASRRQGDETQYF.

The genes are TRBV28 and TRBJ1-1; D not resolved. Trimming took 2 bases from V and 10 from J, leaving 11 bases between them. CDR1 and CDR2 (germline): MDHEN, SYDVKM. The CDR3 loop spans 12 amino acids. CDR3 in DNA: TGTGCCAGCAGTTTACGTCGCCTGGGAGCTTTCTTT. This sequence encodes CASSLRRLGAFF. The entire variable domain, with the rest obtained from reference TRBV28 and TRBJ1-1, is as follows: DVKVTQSSRYLVKRTGEKVFLECVQDMDHENMFWYRQDPGLGLRLIYFSYDVKMKEKGDIPEGYSVSREKKERFSLILESASTNQTSMYLCASSLRRLGAFFGQGTRLTVV.